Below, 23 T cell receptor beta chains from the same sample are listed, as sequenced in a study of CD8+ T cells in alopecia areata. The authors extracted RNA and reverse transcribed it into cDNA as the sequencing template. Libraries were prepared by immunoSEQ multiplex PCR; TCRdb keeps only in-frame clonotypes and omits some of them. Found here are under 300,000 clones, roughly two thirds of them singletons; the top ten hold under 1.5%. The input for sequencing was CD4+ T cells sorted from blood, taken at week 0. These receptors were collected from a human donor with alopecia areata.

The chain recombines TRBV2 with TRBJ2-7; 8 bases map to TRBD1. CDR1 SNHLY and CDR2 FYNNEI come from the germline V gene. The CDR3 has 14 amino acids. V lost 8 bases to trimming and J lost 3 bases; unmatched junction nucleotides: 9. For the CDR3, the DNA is TGTGCCAGCTTCCCCGGGACAGGACACTACGAGCAGTACTTC. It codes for CASFPGTGHYEQYF.

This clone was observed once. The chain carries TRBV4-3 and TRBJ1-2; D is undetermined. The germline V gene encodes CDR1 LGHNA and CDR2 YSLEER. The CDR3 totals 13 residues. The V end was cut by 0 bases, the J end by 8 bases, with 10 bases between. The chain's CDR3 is CASSQELGDGYTF. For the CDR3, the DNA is TGCGCCAGCAGCCAAGAATTGGGTGACGGCTACACCTTC.

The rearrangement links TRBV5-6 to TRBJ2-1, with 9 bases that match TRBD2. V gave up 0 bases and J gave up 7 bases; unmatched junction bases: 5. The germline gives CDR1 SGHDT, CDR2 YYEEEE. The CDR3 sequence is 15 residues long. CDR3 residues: CASSLETSGWNEQFF. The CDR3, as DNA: TGTGCCAGCAGCTTGGAGACTAGCGGATGGAATGAGCAGTTCTTC.

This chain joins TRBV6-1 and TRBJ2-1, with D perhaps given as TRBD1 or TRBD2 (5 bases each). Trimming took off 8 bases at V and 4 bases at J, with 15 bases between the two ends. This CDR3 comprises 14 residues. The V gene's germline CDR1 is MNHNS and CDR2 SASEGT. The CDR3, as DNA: TGTGCCAGCGAGAGGGGTCGTCTTTACAATGAGCAGTTCTTC. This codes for CASERGRLYNEQFF.

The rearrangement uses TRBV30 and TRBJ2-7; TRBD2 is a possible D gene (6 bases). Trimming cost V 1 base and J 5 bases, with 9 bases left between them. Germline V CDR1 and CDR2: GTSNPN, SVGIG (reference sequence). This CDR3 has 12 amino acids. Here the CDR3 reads CAWSGASDEQYF. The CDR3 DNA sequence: TGTGCCTGGAGTGGAGCTAGCGACGAGCAGTACTTC. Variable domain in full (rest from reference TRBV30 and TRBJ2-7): SQTIHQWPATLVQPVGSPLSLECTVEGTSNPNLYWYRQAAGRGLQLLFYSVGIGQISSEVPQNLSASRPQDRQFILSSKKLLLSDSGFYLCAWSGASDEQYFGPGTRLTVT.

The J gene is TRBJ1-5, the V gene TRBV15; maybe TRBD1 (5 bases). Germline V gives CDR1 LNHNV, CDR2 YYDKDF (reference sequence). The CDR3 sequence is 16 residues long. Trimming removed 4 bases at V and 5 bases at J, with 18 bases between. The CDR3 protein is CATSIRGVREHQPQHF. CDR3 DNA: TGTGCCACCAGCATTCGGGGGGTAAGGGAACATCAGCCCCAGCATTTT. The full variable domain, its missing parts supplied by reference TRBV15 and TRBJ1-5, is DAMVIQNPRYQVTQFGKPVTLSCSQTLNHNVMYWYQQKSSQAPKLLFHYYDKDFNNEADTPDNFQSRRPNTSFCFLDIRSPGLGDTAMYLCATSIRGVREHQPQHFGDGTRLSIL.

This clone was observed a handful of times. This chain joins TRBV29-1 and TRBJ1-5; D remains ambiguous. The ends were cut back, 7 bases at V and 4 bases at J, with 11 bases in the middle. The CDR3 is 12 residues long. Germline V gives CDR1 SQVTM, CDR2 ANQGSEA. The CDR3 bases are TGCAGCGCCGCGGGGTTTAATCAGCCCCAGCATTTT. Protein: CSAAGFNQPQHF.

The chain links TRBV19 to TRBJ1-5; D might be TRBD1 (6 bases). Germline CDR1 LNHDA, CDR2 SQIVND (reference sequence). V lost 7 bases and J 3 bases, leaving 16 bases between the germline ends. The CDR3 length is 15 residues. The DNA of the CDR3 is TGTGCCAGTATCCTCAGAGGGGGGGACAATCAGCCCCAGCATTTT. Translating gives CASILRGGDNQPQHF.

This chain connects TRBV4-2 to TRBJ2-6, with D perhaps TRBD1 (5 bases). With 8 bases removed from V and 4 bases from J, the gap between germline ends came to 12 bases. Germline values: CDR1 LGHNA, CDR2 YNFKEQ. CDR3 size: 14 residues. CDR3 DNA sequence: TGTGCCAGCCTTGGACAAGACGGGGCCAACGTCCTGACTTTC. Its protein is CASLGQDGANVLTF.

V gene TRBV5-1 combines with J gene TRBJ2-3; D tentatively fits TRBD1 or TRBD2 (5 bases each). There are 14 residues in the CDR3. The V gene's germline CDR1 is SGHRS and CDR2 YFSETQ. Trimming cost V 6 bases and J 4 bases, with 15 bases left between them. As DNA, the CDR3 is TGCGCCAGCAACCCCGGGACCGCCGCAGATACGCAGTATTTT. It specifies CASNPGTAADTQYF.

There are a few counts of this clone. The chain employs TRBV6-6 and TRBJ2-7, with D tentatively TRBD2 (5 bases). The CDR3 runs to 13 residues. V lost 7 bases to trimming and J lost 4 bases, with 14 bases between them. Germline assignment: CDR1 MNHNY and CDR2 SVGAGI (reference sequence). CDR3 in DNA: TGTGCCAGCAAGAGGACTCTCCGGTACGAGCAGTACTTC. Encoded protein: CASKRTLRYEQYF.

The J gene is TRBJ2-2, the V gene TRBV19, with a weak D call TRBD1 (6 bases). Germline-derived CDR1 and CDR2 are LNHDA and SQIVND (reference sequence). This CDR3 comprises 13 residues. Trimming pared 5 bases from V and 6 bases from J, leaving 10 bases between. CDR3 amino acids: CASSWAGAGELFF. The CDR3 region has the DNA TGTGCCAGTAGTTGGGCAGGGGCCGGGGAGCTGTTTTTT.

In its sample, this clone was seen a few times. This chain's CDR3 is CASSLEEYPYNEQFF. The CDR3 DNA reads TGTGCCAGCAGCTTGGAAGAATATCCTTACAATGAGCAGTTCTTC. The rearrangement joins TRBV5-5 to TRBJ2-1; D is unresolved. V was clipped by 0 bases and J by 4 bases, with 11 bases between them. Germline-derived CDR1 and CDR2 are SGHKS and YYEKEE (reference sequence). This CDR3 has 15 residues.

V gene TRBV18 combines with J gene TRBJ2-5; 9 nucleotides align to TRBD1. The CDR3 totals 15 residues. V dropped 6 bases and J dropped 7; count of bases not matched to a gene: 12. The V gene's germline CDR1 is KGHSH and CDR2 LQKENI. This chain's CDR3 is CASSNGQGRRGTQYF. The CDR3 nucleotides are TGTGCCAGCTCGAACGGACAGGGGCGGCGAGGGACCCAGTACTTC.

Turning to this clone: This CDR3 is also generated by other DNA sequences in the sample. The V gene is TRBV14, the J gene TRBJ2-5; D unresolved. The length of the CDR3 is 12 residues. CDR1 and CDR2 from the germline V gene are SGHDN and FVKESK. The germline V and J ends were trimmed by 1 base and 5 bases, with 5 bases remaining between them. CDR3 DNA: TGTGCCAGCAGCCAAGGTTGGGAGACCCAGTACTTC. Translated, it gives CASSQGWETQYF.

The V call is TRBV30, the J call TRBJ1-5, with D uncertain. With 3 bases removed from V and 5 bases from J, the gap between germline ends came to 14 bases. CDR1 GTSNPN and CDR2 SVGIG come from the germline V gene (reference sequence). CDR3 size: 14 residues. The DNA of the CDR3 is TGTGCCTGGAGGCAGGAGGGCGGGTATCAGCCCCAGCATTTT. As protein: CAWRQEGGYQPQHF. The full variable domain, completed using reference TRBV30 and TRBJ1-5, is SQTIHQWPATLVQPVGSPLSLECTVEGTSNPNLYWYRQAAGRGLQLLFYSVGIGQISSEVPQNLSASRPQDRQFILSSKKLLLSDSGFYLCAWRQEGGYQPQHFGDGTRLSIL.

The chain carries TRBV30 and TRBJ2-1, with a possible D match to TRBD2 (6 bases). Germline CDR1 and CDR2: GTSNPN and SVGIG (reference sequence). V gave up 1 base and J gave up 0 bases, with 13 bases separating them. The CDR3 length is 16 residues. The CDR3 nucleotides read TGTGCCTGGAGTGGAGCAACCGGGAGCTCCTACAATGAGCAGTTCTTC. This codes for CAWSGATGSSYNEQFF.

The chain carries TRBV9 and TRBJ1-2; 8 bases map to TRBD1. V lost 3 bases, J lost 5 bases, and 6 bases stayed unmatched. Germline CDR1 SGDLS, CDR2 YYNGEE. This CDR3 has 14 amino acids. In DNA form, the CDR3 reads TGTGCCAGCAGCGCAACAGGGGGAGGTTATGGCTACACCTTC. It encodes CASSATGGGYGYTF. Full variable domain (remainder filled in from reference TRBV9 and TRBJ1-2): DSGVTQTPKHLITATGQRVTLRCSPRSGDLSVYWYQQSLDQGLQFLIQYYNGEERAKGNILERFSAQQFPDLHSELNLSSLELGDSALYFCASSATGGGYGYTFGSGTRLTVV.

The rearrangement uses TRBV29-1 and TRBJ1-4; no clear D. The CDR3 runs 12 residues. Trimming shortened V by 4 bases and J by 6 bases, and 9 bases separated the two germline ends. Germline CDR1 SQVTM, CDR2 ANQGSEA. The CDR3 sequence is CSVGGGYEKLFF. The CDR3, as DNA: TGCAGCGTTGGGGGTGGCTATGAAAAACTGTTTTTT.

The CDR3 loop is CSVKLSGVTSYNEQFF. CDR3 DNA sequence: TGCAGCGTGAAACTTAGCGGGGTAACCTCCTACAATGAGCAGTTCTTC. The chain combines TRBV29-1 with TRBJ2-1, with TRBD2 identical over 8 bases. Trimming at V came to 6 bases and at J to 0 bases, leaving 10 bases not matched to a gene. Germline CDR1 and CDR2: SQVTM and ANQGSEA. The CDR3 covers 16 residues.

CDR3 in DNA: TGTGCCAGCAGCGCCGGGGGTTGGGTGCACACCTTC. Translation gives CASSAGGWVHTF. The chain joins TRBV7-9 to TRBJ1-2; D is possibly TRBD1 (5 bases). The V end lost 5 bases, the J end lost 12 bases, and 16 bases lay between the germline ends. Per the germline V gene, CDR1 is SEHNR and CDR2 is FQNEAQ (reference sequence). CDR3 length: 12 residues.

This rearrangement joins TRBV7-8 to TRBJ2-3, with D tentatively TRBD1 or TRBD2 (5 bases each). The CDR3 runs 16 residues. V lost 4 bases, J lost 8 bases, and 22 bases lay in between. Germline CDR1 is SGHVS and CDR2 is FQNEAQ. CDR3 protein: CASSSLGASRESTQYF. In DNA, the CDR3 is TGTGCCAGCAGCTCACTCGGGGCCAGCAGGGAGAGTACGCAGTATTTT.

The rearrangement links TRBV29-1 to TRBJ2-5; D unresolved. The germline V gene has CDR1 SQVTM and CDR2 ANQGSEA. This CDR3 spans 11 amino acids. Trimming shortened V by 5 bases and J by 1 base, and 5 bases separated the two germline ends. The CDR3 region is CSVPIQETQYF. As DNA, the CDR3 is TGCAGCGTTCCGATCCAAGAGACCCAGTACTTC.